These 30 T cell receptor beta chains were sequenced from one sample in a study of T cells in Graves' hyperthyroidism and ophthalmopathy. RNA transcripts provided the source from which TCR beta CDR3 regions were amplified. The TCR CDR3 first-round RT-PCR relied on the HTBI primer set. MiXCR was run by TCRdb on the multiplex PCR reads, yielding one entry per CDR3 protein. The profile shows 600,000 to 800,000 distinct CDR3 sequences, around a third of them singletons. The sequencing sample was made of blood. The receptors derive from a middle-aged woman with Graves' hyperthyroidism.

To note about this clonotype: Here the CDR3 omits its conserved ending phenylalanine or tryptophan, so a read error is the likely source. The gene calls are TRBV7-2 and TRBJ2-7; the match to TRBD2 covers 8 bases. J gave up 5 bases and V 4 bases, and 10 bases lay outside the gene matches. The CDR3 has 15 amino acids. The V gene's germline CDR1 is SGHTA and CDR2 FQGNSA. DNA of the CDR3: TGTGCCAGCAGCTCCCTCCGGGGGGGCCTGCACGAGCAGTACTCC. Amino acid sequence: CASSSLRGGLHEQYS.

This clonotype has a count of ten or more. In DNA, the CDR3 is TGCAGTGCCGAGGACGGTATAGCTTATGGCTACACCTTC. Its translation is CSAEDGIAYGYTF. The chain has TRBV20-1 and TRBJ1-2; D remains ambiguous. Trimming took 6 bases from V and 5 from J, leaving 16 bases between them. The CDR3 consists of 13 residues. Germline lookup yields CDR1 DFQATT and CDR2 SNEGSKA (reference sequence).

Many counts were recorded for this clonotype. This chain uses TRBV29-1 with TRBJ1-1; D call uncertain. The germline CDR1 and CDR2 sequences are SQVTM and ANQGSEA. Trimming took off 1 base at V and 1 base at J, with 10 bases between the two ends. The CDR3 extends over 14 amino acids. CDR3 sequence: CSVEVMAANTEAFF. CDR3 sequence (DNA): TGCAGCGTTGAAGTTATGGCAGCGAACACTGAAGCTTTCTTT.

V usage is TRBV7-9 and J usage is TRBJ1-5; no clear D gene. This CDR3 spans 14 amino acids. CDR1 is SEHNR, CDR2 FQNEAQ, per germline (reference sequence). The V and J ends lost 5 bases and 11 bases respectively, with 19 bases between them. CDR3 residues: CASSPPDGEETQHF. As DNA, the CDR3 is TGTGCCAGCAGCCCACCGGACGGGGAGGAGACCCAGCATTTT.

The rearrangement links TRBV4-1 to TRBJ1-2; 7 bases map to TRBD1. Germline loops: CDR1 MGHRA, CDR2 YSYEKL. The J segment lost 2 bases and the V segment lost 4 bases, leaving 7 bases of the junction unmatched. The CDR3 is 15 residues long. The CDR3 is CASSPVRQGNYGYTF. The CDR3 DNA follows: TGCGCCAGCAGCCCCGTCAGACAGGGAAACTATGGCTACACCTTC.

There are a few counts of this clonotype. The V gene is TRBV6-6, the J gene TRBJ2-5; 7 bases align to TRBD2. Trimming took 5 bases from V and 5 from J; bases not matched to a gene: 5. Per germline, CDR1 MNHNY and CDR2 SVGAGI (reference sequence). This CDR3 is 13 amino acids long. CDR3 in amino acids: CASSLAARETQYF. The CDR3 nucleotides are TGTGCCAGCAGTCTAGCGGCTCGGGAGACCCAGTACTTC.

This clonotype appeared a few times. The chain has TRBV29-1 and TRBJ1-1, with D possibly being TRBD1 (6 bases). Germline V lookup: CDR1 SQVTM, CDR2 ANQGSEA. Trimming took off 1 base at V and 5 bases at J, with 8 bases between the two ends. This CDR3 contains 12 residues. CDR3 bases: TGCAGCGTTGAAGGACAGGCTACTGAAGCTTTCTTT. Residues: CSVEGQATEAFF.

The rearrangement uses TRBV9 and TRBJ2-5; 7 nucleotides align to TRBD2. Unmatched junction bases numbered 15, after V lost 6 bases and J lost 4 bases. CDR3 length: 16 amino acids. Germline assignment: CDR1 SGDLS and CDR2 YYNGEE. CDR3 nucleotides: TGTGCCAGCACCGAGAGCGGGAAGGTCGGGGGAGAGACCCAGTACTTC. It translates to CASTESGKVGGETQYF.

This sequence joins TRBV4-3 and TRBJ2-7; D is unresolved. V was shortened by 1 base and J by 7 bases, with 11 bases between the two germline ends. CDR1 and CDR2 from the germline V gene are LGHNA and YSLEER. This CDR3 is built from 13 residues. The CDR3 is CASSQGGLGEQYF. Here the CDR3 DNA reads TGCGCCAGCAGCCAAGGTGGCCTGGGGGAGCAGTACTTC.

This rearrangement joins TRBV7-2 to TRBJ2-5, with D perhaps being TRBD1 or TRBD2 (7 bases each). V shed 5 bases and J shed 7 bases, with 26 bases lying between them. Germline assignment: CDR1 SGHTA and CDR2 FQGNSA. The CDR3 length is 17 residues. The CDR3 region has the DNA TGTGCCAGCAGCCAACCTCCAGGGACAGATGGGAGGGTGACCCAGTACTTC. It encodes CASSQPPGTDGRVTQYF. Variable domain in full (rest from reference TRBV7-2 and TRBJ2-5): GAGVSQSPSNKVTEKGKDVELRCDPISGHTALYWYRQSLGQGLEFLIYFQGNSAPDKSGLPSDRFSAERTGGSVSTLTIQRTQQEDSAVYLCASSQPPGTDGRVTQYFGPGTRLLVL.

This clonotype was observed a few times. The genes are TRBV12-3 or TRBV12-4 and TRBJ1-1; D is uncertain. The V end lost 6 bases, the J end lost 3 bases, and 14 bases lay between the germline ends. This CDR3 is built from 14 residues. The CDR3 DNA reads as TGTGCCAGCAGCTCAACGAACGGATACACTGAAGCTTTCTTT. Its protein is CASSSTNGYTEAFF.

Comment on this clonotype: The junction departs from germline at one end; a sequencing error may be responsible. This rearrangement joins TRBV10-3 to TRBJ1-5, with D perhaps TRBD1 (6 bases). The CDR3 runs 15 residues. The germline gives CDR1 ENHRY, CDR2 SYGVKD. In DNA form, the CDR3 reads TGTGCCAGCAGTTACGGACAGACAAAGAATCAGCCCCAGCATTTT. Translating it yields CASSYGQTKNQPQHF.

DNA for the CDR3: TGTGCCAGCAGTCCAGCCTACAATGAGCAGTTCTTC. It translates to CASSPAYNEQFF. This chain connects TRBV2 to TRBJ2-1, with D hard to call. CDR1 is SNHLY, CDR2 FYNNEI, per germline. Trimming took off 5 bases at V and 2 bases at J, with 4 bases between the two ends. The CDR3 runs 12 residues.

The gene calls are TRBV9 and TRBJ1-3; no definite D call. The ends were cut back, 1 base at V and 0 bases at J, with 8 bases in the middle. This CDR3 has 15 amino acids. Germline-derived CDR1 and CDR2 are SGDLS and YYNGEE. The CDR3 spells CASSVSGFSGNTIYF. The CDR3 DNA follows: TGTGCCAGCAGCGTATCCGGGTTCTCTGGAAACACCATATATTTT. Complete variable domain (other parts from reference TRBV9 and TRBJ1-3): DSGVTQTPKHLITATGQRVTLRCSPRSGDLSVYWYQQSLDQGLQFLIQYYNGEERAKGNILERFSAQQFPDLHSELNLSSLELGDSALYFCASSVSGFSGNTIYFGEGSWLTVV.

The table lists this clonotype with a few counts. V gene TRBV27 combines with J gene TRBJ2-7, with D possibly called TRBD1 or TRBD2 (5 bases each). Looked up from germline, CDR1 is MNHEY and CDR2 is SMNVEV (reference sequence). The CDR3 length is 13 residues. The V gene lost 10 bases and the J gene lost 1 base, with 14 bases spanning the gap. The CDR3 protein is CATPVGRSYEQYF. CDR3 DNA sequence: TGTGCCACCCCGGTGGGACGGTCCTACGAGCAGTACTTC.

This clonotype occurred many times. The chain combines TRBV29-1 with TRBJ2-1; no clear D. The CDR3 is made up of 14 amino acids. Looked up from germline, CDR1 is SQVTM and CDR2 is ANQGSEA. Trimming cost V 6 bases and J 3 bases, with 15 bases left between them. The CDR3 nucleotides read TGCAGCGTGGGGATGGCAGCACTCTACAATGAGCAGTTCTTC. Translation: CSVGMAALYNEQFF.

This rearrangement joins TRBV6-5 to TRBJ2-7; D possibly corresponds to TRBD2 (7 bases). The CDR3 is 14 residues long. CDR1 and CDR2 from the germline V gene are MNHEY and SVGAGI. Trimming stripped 0 bases from V and 6 bases from J, with 12 bases between. The CDR3 region has the DNA TGTGCCAGCAGTTACTCGAACGGGGGGCTCGAGCAGTACTTC. Its protein product is CASSYSNGGLEQYF.

This clonotype was recorded many times. This rearrangement joins TRBV7-6 to TRBJ1-6; 8 bases agree with TRBD1. This CDR3 contains 15 residues. Per germline, CDR1 SGHVS and CDR2 FNYEAQ. Trimming cost V 5 bases and J 7 bases; bases outside gene matches: 7. Here the CDR3 reads CASSPRDRRNSPLHF. In nucleotides, the CDR3 is TGTGCCAGCAGCCCCCGGGACAGGAGAAATTCACCCCTCCACTTT.

The V and J genes are TRBV12-3 or TRBV12-4 and TRBJ1-5, with 8 bases fitting TRBD1. Losses at the gene ends were 6 bases for V and 7 bases for J; bases not matched to a gene: 14. This CDR3 has 16 amino acids. The CDR3 region is CASSLLGAGGGQPQHF. The CDR3 coding sequence is TGTGCCAGCAGCCTATTGGGGGCAGGGGGCGGGCAGCCCCAGCATTTT.

In its sample, this clonotype was seen a few times. The chain links TRBV7-8 to TRBJ2-7; D gene ambiguous. This CDR3 has 13 residues. Germline CDR1 is SGHVS and CDR2 is FQNEAQ. The V gene lost 1 base and the J gene lost 5 bases, with 9 bases spanning the gap. The chain's CDR3 is CASSLDRSHEQYF. CDR3 DNA sequence: TGTGCCAGCAGCTTAGACCGGAGCCACGAGCAGTACTTC.

The V and J genes are TRBV20-1 and TRBJ2-1; D is ambiguous. The V gene lost 6 bases and the J gene lost 2 bases, with 8 bases spanning the gap. Germline V CDR1 and CDR2: DFQATT, SNEGSKA (reference sequence). This CDR3 is 12 amino acids long. CDR3 sequence reads: CSAPPAYNEQFF. CDR3 nucleotide sequence: TGCAGTGCCCCCCCGGCCTACAATGAGCAGTTCTTC.

This clonotype occurred a few times. The CDR3 spells CASSLGQTEGPQHF. DNA for the CDR3: TGTGCCAGCAGTTTAGGGCAGACCGAGGGGCCCCAGCATTTT. V and J are TRBV28 and TRBJ1-5, with D hard to call. The CDR3 sequence is 14 residues long. The V end was cut by 2 bases, the J end by 9 bases, with 14 bases between. Germline CDR1 is MDHEN and CDR2 is SYDVKM.

The chain joins TRBV7-8 to TRBJ1-3, with a tentative D call TRBD1 (5 bases). Trimming pared 1 base from V and 0 bases from J, leaving 16 bases between. CDR1 and CDR2 from the germline V gene are SGHVS and FQNEAQ. There are 18 residues in the CDR3. CDR3 in amino acids: CASSLVGGEIISGNTIYF. The CDR3 DNA follows: TGTGCCAGCAGCTTAGTGGGGGGGGAAATCATCTCTGGAAACACCATATATTTT.

This clonotype was detected only a few times. DNA for the CDR3: TGTGCCATCAGTGGACTAGCGGGAGGGCCAACAGATACGCAGTATTTT. Its translation: CAISGLAGGPTDTQYF. V gene TRBV10-3 combines with J gene TRBJ2-3; 14 positions agree with TRBD2. Germline assignment: CDR1 ENHRY and CDR2 SYGVKD. This CDR3 is built from 16 residues. Trimming at V came to 4 bases and at J to 3 bases, leaving 3 bases not matched to a gene.

The V gene is TRBV7-6, the J gene TRBJ2-1; tentative D call: TRBD1 (6 bases). Germline CDR1 and CDR2: SGHVS and FNYEAQ. This CDR3 region has 13 residues. Trimming shortened V by 5 bases and J by 7 bases, and 12 bases separated the two germline ends. The CDR3 spells CASSPGTKNEQFF. The CDR3 region has the DNA TGTGCCAGCAGCCCGGGGACAAAGAATGAGCAGTTCTTC. The whole variable domain, remainder taken from reference TRBV7-6 and TRBJ2-1, is GAGVSQSPRYKVTKRGQDVALRCDPISGHVSLYWYRQALGQGPEFLTYFNYEAQQDKSGLPNDRFSAERPEGSISTLTIQRTEQRDSAMYRCASSPGTKNEQFFGPGTRLTVL.

This clonotype was counted ten times or more. V is TRBV6-5 and J is TRBJ1-1; a possible D gene is TRBD1 (5 bases). This CDR3 has 13 amino acids. CDR1 and CDR2 (germline): MNHEY, SVGAGI. The V end lost 4 bases, the J end lost 4 bases, and 10 bases lay between the germline ends. The CDR3 nucleotides read TGTGCCAGCAGTTGGGGGGGTAGCACTGAAGCTTTCTTT. Protein product: CASSWGGSTEAFF.

The chain recombines TRBV2 with TRBJ1-2; 9 nucleotides match TRBD1. The germline V gene has CDR1 SNHLY and CDR2 FYNNEI. The V segment lost 4 bases and the J segment 5 bases; nucleotides outside the gene matches: 5. The CDR3 length is 14 residues. The CDR3 reads CASSADRGPYGYTF. The CDR3 DNA follows: TGTGCCAGCAGTGCGGACAGGGGACCTTATGGCTACACCTTC.

The chain has TRBV2 and TRBJ1-6; TRBD1 aligns across 8 bases. The CDR3 length is 17 residues. V shed 6 bases, J shed 0 bases, and the junction held 7 bases outside the gene matches. The V gene's germline CDR1 is SNHLY and CDR2 FYNNEI. The CDR3 sequence is CASRIGTGSSYNSPLHF. CDR3 coding DNA: TGTGCCAGCAGGATTGGGACAGGTAGCTCCTATAATTCACCCCTCCACTTT.

The genes are TRBV12-5 and TRBJ1-2; the D is unclear. V gave up 5 bases and J gave up 1 base, with 8 bases separating them. The CDR3 length is 13 residues. Germline assignment: CDR1 LGHNT and CDR2 FRNRAP. The CDR3 sequence: CASGDTNNYGYTF. The DNA for the CDR3 is TGTGCTAGTGGTGACACAAATAACTATGGCTACACCTTC.

This chain joins TRBV15 and TRBJ1-1; D call uncertain. Germline V lookup: CDR1 LNHNV, CDR2 YYDKDF (reference sequence). The CDR3 is 11 amino acids. Trimming took 1 base from V and 10 from J, leaving 7 bases between them. The CDR3 region has the DNA TGTGCCACCAGCAGAGGGGCGCGAGCTTTCTTT. Residues: CATSRGARAFF.